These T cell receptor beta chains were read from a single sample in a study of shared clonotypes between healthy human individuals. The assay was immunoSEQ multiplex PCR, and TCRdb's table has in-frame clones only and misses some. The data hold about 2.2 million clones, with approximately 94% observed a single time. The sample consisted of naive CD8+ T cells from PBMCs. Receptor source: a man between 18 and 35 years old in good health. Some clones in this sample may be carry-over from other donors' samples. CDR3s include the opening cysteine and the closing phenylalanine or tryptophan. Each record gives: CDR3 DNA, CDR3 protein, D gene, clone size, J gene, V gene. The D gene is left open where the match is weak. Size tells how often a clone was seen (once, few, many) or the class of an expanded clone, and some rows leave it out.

DNA: TGTGCCAGCAGCCTTAGCGGGAGGCCTAACAATGAGCAGTTCTTC; CDR3: CASSLSGRPNNEQFF; D: TRBD2; size: NA; J: TRBJ2-1; V: TRBV6-5
DNA: TGTGCCAGCAGCGTCGGACTAGCGGGTGCGGTGTGGCAGTTCTTC; CDR3: CASSVGLAGAVWQFF; D: TRBD2; size: NA; J: TRBJ2-1; V: TRBV9
DNA: TGCAGCACATTCGGGGGAGCGACTTACGAGCAGTACTTC; CDR3: CSTFGGATYEQYF; D: NA; size: NA; J: TRBJ2-7; V: TRBV29-1
DNA: TGTGCCAGCAGTTACTCAGGGGTCTCTGGAAACACCATATATTTT; CDR3: CASSYSGVSGNTIYF; D: NA; size: NA; J: TRBJ1-3; V: TRBV6-5
DNA: TGTGCCAGTAGTCCCTGGGACAGCTCCTACGAGCAGTACTTC; CDR3: CASSPWDSSYEQYF; D: TRBD1; size: NA; J: TRBJ2-7; V: TRBV19
DNA: TGTGCCAGCTCCCCCCCGGGCGGCAGCTCCTATGGCTACACCTTC; CDR3: CASSPPGGSSYGYTF; D: NA; size: NA; J: TRBJ1-2; V: TRBV28
DNA: TGTGCCAGCAGCTTTGGGACAGGGGGCTACGAGCAGTACTTC; CDR3: CASSFGTGGYEQYF; D: TRBD1; size: NA; J: TRBJ2-7; V: TRBV5-5
DNA: TGCGCCAGCAGCAAGACTAGCGGGAGGGCCATTGATGAGCAGTTCTTC; CDR3: CASSKTSGRAIDEQFF; D: TRBD2; size: NA; J: TRBJ2-1; V: TRBV4-1
DNA: TGTGCCAGCAGCTTAGGAGGTGGGGGGAGATACAATGAGCAGTTCTTC; CDR3: CASSLGGGGRYNEQFF; D: NA; size: NA; J: TRBJ2-1; V: TRBV11-3
DNA: TGTGCCAGCAGTTTGAAAGACAGGGTTGGCAATCAGCCCCAGCATTTT; CDR3: CASSLKDRVGNQPQHF; D: TRBD1; size: once; J: TRBJ1-5; V: TRBV28
DNA: TGTGCCAGCAGTCCCCCGCCCACTAGCTACGACGAGCAGTACTTC; CDR3: CASSPPPTSYDEQYF; D: NA; size: NA; J: TRBJ2-7; V: TRBV28
DNA: TGTGCCTGGACCCTGGGAAGGGAGATGAACACTGAAGCTTTCTTT; CDR3: CAWTLGREMNTEAFF; D: NA; size: NA; J: TRBJ1-1; V: TRBV30
DNA: TGTGCCAGCAGTTCCCTGTTGAGCTTTAACTATGGCTACACCTTC; CDR3: CASSSLLSFNYGYTF; D: NA; size: NA; J: TRBJ1-2; V: TRBV7-2
DNA: TGTGCCAGCAGCGTAGCCGCGGTCGACACTGAAGCTTTCTTT; CDR3: CASSVAAVDTEAFF; D: NA; size: NA; J: TRBJ1-1; V: TRBV9
DNA: TGTGCCAGCAGTCCAGACAGGGGATCCATGAACACTGAAGCTTTCTTT; CDR3: CASSPDRGSMNTEAFF; D: TRBD1; size: NA; J: TRBJ1-1; V: TRBV27
DNA: TGTGCCAGCAGTTTTTCCCAGACCAGGGCCCTCGGCACTGAAGCTTTCTTT; CDR3: CASSFSQTRALGTEAFF; D: NA; size: once; J: TRBJ1-1; V: TRBV27